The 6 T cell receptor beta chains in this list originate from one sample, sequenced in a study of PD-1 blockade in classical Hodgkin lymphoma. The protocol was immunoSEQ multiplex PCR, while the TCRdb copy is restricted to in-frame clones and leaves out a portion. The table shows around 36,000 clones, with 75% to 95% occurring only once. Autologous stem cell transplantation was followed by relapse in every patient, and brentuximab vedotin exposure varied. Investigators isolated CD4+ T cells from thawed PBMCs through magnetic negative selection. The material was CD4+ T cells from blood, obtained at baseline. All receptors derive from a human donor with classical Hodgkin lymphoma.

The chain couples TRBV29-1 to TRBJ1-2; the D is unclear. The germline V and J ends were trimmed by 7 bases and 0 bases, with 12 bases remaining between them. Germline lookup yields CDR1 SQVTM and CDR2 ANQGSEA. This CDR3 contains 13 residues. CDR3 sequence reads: CSGSELANYGYTF. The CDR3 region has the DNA TGCAGCGGGTCGGAGTTAGCTAACTATGGCTACACCTTC. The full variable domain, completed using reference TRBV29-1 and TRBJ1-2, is SAVISQKPSRDICQRGTSLTIQCQVDSQVTMMFWYRQQPGQSLTLIATANQGSEATYESGFVIDKFPISRPNLTFSTLTVSNMSPEDSSIYLCSGSELANYGYTFGSGTRLTVV.

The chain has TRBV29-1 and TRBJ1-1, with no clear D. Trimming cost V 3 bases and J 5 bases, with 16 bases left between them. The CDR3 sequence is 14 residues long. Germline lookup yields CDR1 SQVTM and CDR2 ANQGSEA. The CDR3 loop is CSVDSPAFGTEAFF. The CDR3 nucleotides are TGCAGCGTTGATAGTCCAGCTTTTGGGACTGAAGCTTTCTTT.

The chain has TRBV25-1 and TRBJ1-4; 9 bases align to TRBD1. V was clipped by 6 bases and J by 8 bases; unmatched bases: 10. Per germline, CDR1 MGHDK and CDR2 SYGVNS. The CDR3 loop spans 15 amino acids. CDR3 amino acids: CASSPWGTGQEKLFF. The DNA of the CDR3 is TGTGCCAGCAGCCCTTGGGGGACAGGGCAAGAAAAACTGTTTTTT.

The CDR3 here is CASSFRILGKETQYF. The CDR3 DNA follows: TGTGCCAGCAGTTTCCGAATCCTAGGAAAAGAGACCCAGTACTTC. This chain connects TRBV28 to TRBJ2-5; D call uncertain. The V end lost 3 bases, the J end lost 3 bases, and 14 bases lay between the germline ends. This CDR3 has 15 residues. Germline V gene sequence: CDR1 MDHEN, CDR2 SYDVKM.

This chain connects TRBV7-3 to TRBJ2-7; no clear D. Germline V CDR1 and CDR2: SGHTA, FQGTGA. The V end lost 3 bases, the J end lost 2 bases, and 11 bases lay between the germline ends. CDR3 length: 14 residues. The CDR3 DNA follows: TGTGCCAGCAGCTTCAGTGGGCCCCCCTACGAGCAGTACTTC. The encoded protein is CASSFSGPPYEQYF.

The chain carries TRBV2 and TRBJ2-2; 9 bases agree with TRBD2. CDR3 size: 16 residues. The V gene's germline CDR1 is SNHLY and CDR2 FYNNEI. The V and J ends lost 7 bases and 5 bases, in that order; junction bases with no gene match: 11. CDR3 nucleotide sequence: TGTGCCAGCACCCTGGCCGGGACTAGCCGGACCGGGGAGCTGTTTTTT. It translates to CASTLAGTSRTGELFF.